Each of the 10 T cell receptor beta chains below was sequenced from the same sample in a study of T cell responses to AZD1222 COVID-19 vaccine. Produced via immunoSEQ multiplex PCR; TCRdb's table is partial and in-frame only. In the table there are about 160,000 clones, 91% of which are singletons. This specimen consisted of peripheral blood, obtained 28 days after the second AZD1222 dose. These receptors came from an adult who received the AZD1222 COVID-19 vaccine.

Worth noting for this clone: In the same sample, other DNA sequences code for this CDR3. The chain carries TRBV5-1 and TRBJ1-1; D remains ambiguous. The V end lost 0 bases, the J end lost 1 base, and 4 bases lay between the germline ends. Germline CDR1 reads SGHRS; CDR2 reads YFSETQ. CDR3 length equals 13 residues. CDR3 in amino acids: CASSLGGNTEAFF. In DNA form, the CDR3 reads TGCGCCAGCAGCTTGGGGGGGAACACTGAAGCTTTCTTT.

The chain carries TRBV20-1 and TRBJ2-1, with 9 bases that match TRBD1. CDR3 length equals 14 residues. CDR1 and CDR2 (germline): DFQATT, SNEGSKA (reference sequence). The V gene end was trimmed by 3 bases and the J gene end by 4 bases; junction bases not matched to a gene: 4. CDR3 DNA sequence: TGCAGTGCTAGTGACAGGGGGTGGTACAATGAGCAGTTCTTC. It encodes CSASDRGWYNEQFF.

This clone came up once. V gene TRBV4-1 combines with J gene TRBJ2-4; a possible D gene is TRBD1 (6 bases). Trimming took 2 bases from V and 6 from J, leaving 11 bases between them. Germline V gives CDR1 MGHRA, CDR2 YSYEKL. There are 14 residues in the CDR3. In nucleotides, the CDR3 is TGCGCCAGCAGCCAACCAGGGGCTGGAAACATTCAGTACTTC. Translating it yields CASSQPGAGNIQYF.

The V and J genes are TRBV12-3 or TRBV12-4 and TRBJ1-2, with D possibly TRBD1 on 6 matching bases. CDR3 length equals 13 residues. V gave up 6 bases and J gave up 5 bases, with 13 bases separating them. The CDR3 here is CASSLRTVYGYTF. DNA for the CDR3: TGTGCCAGCAGCCTACGGACAGTTTATGGCTACACCTTC.

This clone was picked up a small number of times. The CDR3 reads CASGQGSTPLHF. The DNA for the CDR3 is TGTGCCAGCGGACAGGGTTCTACACCCCTCCACTTT. V gene TRBV6-6 combines with J gene TRBJ1-6, with TRBD1 identical over 8 bases. Trimming took 8 bases from V and 11 from J; bases not matched to a gene: 5. Germline assignment: CDR1 MNHNY and CDR2 SVGAGI (reference sequence). This CDR3 is 12 amino acids long.

The chain combines TRBV9 with TRBJ2-7; 8 bases line up with TRBD2. The V gene end was trimmed by 2 bases and the J gene end by 0 bases; junction bases not matched to a gene: 1. Germline lookup yields CDR1 SGDLS and CDR2 YYNGEE. The CDR3 contains 14 residues. CDR3 nucleotides: TGTGCCAGCAGCGTTAGCGGGAACTCCTACGAGCAGTACTTC. As protein: CASSVSGNSYEQYF.

The chain employs TRBV11-2 and TRBJ1-1, with D unclear. The V gene lost 6 bases and the J gene lost 1 base, with 12 bases spanning the gap. CDR1 is SGHAT, CDR2 FQNNGV, per germline. The CDR3 totals 14 residues. The CDR3 region is CASSPTTGNTEAFF. The CDR3 DNA reads TGTGCCAGCAGTCCTACGACGGGGAACACTGAAGCTTTCTTT.

The table lists this clone with a count of one. The chain combines TRBV11-3 with TRBJ2-5; tentatively, D is TRBD2 (6 bases). Trimming pared 5 bases from V and 2 bases from J, leaving 12 bases between. The CDR3 is 14 amino acids. Germline CDR1 is SGHNT and CDR2 is YENEEA. The CDR3 region has the DNA TGTGCCAGCAGCGGGGGACTGCGGCAAGAGACCCAGTACTTC. It is translated as CASSGGLRQETQYF.

The chain combines TRBV9 with TRBJ2-1, with 7 bases aligning to TRBD2. The CDR3 has 16 residues. CDR1 and CDR2 (germline): SGDLS, YYNGEE. The J segment lost 0 bases and the V segment lost 4 bases, leaving 7 bases of the junction unmatched. CDR3 bases: TGTGCCAGCAGCTCCCGGCTAGCGGCCTCCTACAATGAGCAGTTCTTC. It translates to CASSSRLAASYNEQFF.

The genes are TRBV2 and TRBJ2-6; D not resolved. The CDR3 totals 10 residues. Germline CDR1 is SNHLY and CDR2 is FYNNEI. Trimming took 6 bases from V and 9 from J, leaving 3 bases between them. CDR3 residues: CASRGNVLTF. The CDR3 DNA follows: TGTGCCAGCAGGGGCAACGTCCTGACTTTC.